This T cell receptor (beta chain) was sequenced during a study of cytomegalovirus exposure and HLA in healthy donors. Overall study: Most genotyped donors, about four fifths of 300 to 400, had Caucasian-associated genetic ancestry. Study-wide points: Sequencing likely generated an artifact that appeared as a cluster of highly shared sequence variants. According to an earlier analysis, most TCR beta V segments yielded productive rearrangements about 90% or about 30% of the time.

A note on this clone: Its antigen remains unknown.

PCR used 60 Vbeta primers and 13 Jbeta primers. The data were produced by immunoSEQ multiplex PCR, yet TCRdb's version contains in-frame clones alone and is incomplete. The table has roughly 150,000 clones, 85% seen once. V was pared by 4 bases and J by 9 bases, with 8 bases of the junction left unmatched. The CDR3 runs 13 residues. Germline loops: CDR1 SGHNT, CDR2 YYREEE (reference sequence). The receptor was derived from a young woman in good health and CMV-seronegative. The chain combines TRBV5-4 with TRBJ1-2; 8 bases are a match to TRBD1. Material for sequencing was PBMCs. CDR3 sequence reads: CASSTDRDSSYTF. The CDR3 region has the DNA TGTGCCAGCAGCACGGACAGGGATAGTAGCTACACCTTC.